The 21 T cell receptor beta chains below come from one sample, sequenced in a study of control samples from healthy donors and cancer patients. TCRdb's copy holds only in-frame clones and misses some; the assay was immunoSEQ multiplex PCR. This table has around 70,000 clones, approximately 91% appearing once. The sample comprised PBMCs. Receptor source: a woman aged 45-65 years with colorectal cancer.

J is TRBJ2-7 and V is TRBV2; D is uncertain. Per germline, CDR1 SNHLY and CDR2 FYNNEI. CDR3 length: 14 residues. Trimming left V 7 bases short and J 0 bases short, with 13 bases between. This CDR3 reads CASTDVIISYEQYV. CDR3 sequence (DNA): TGTGCCAGCACCGACGTTATCATCTCCTACGAGCAGTACGTC.

The rearrangement uses TRBV15 and TRBJ1-3; D uncertain. The CDR3 is 16 amino acids. V lost 1 base to trimming and J lost 0 bases, with 10 bases between them. Germline CDR1 is LNHNV and CDR2 is YYDKDF (reference sequence). The CDR3 DNA is TGTGCCACCAGCAGAGGTCTAGATTTCTCTGGAAACACCATATATTTT. Translation gives CATSRGLDFSGNTIYF.

Comment on this clone: Other DNA sequences in this sample translate to the same CDR3. The rearrangement links TRBV5-4 to TRBJ1-6; 9 nucleotides line up with TRBD1. The V segment lost 4 bases and the J segment 6 bases; nucleotides outside the gene matches: 2. The germline CDR1 and CDR2 sequences are SGHNT and YYREEE (reference sequence). The CDR3 has 14 residues. The CDR3 reads CASSLDRGNSPLHF. The CDR3 DNA follows: TGTGCCAGCAGCCTGGACAGGGGTAATTCACCCCTCCACTTT.

This clone was seen only once. The chain is built from TRBV9 and TRBJ1-6; D uncertain. Germline values: CDR1 SGDLS, CDR2 YYNGEE. This CDR3 spans 16 amino acids. The V end was cut by 2 bases, the J end by 8 bases, with 17 bases between. The CDR3 DNA reads as TGTGCCAGCAGCGTTACGGACGTCCGAGTGGATTCACCCCTCCACTTT. As protein: CASSVTDVRVDSPLHF.

This chain connects TRBV18 to TRBJ1-5; 10 nucleotides align to TRBD1. V was clipped by 0 bases and J by 5 bases; unmatched bases: 4. Germline V CDR1 and CDR2: KGHSH, LQKENI. CDR3 length: 16 residues. This chain's CDR3 is CASSPPGTGVHQPQHF. In DNA, the CDR3 is TGTGCCAGCTCACCACCGGGGACAGGGGTTCATCAGCCCCAGCATTTT.

The chain has TRBV3-1 (or the pseudogene TRBV3-2) and TRBJ2-5, with a weak D call TRBD2 (6 bases). V shed 1 base and J shed 11 bases, with 11 bases lying between them. The CDR3 runs to 12 residues. Germline assignment: CDR1 LGHDT and CDR2 YNNKEL (reference sequence). CDR3 in DNA: TGTGCCAGCAGCCAAGGGGGGACTTTTCAGTACTTC. This translates into CASSQGGTFQYF.

This chain connects TRBV4-1 to TRBJ2-2; D possibly corresponds to TRBD2 (5 bases). With 2 bases removed from V and 3 bases from J, the gap between germline ends came to 16 bases. The CDR3 totals 17 residues. Germline CDR1 reads MGHRA; CDR2 reads YSYEKL. The CDR3 loop reads CASSQPQHGVDTGELFF. The DNA for the CDR3 is TGCGCCAGCAGCCAACCACAGCACGGGGTGGACACCGGGGAGCTGTTTTTT.

The chain is built from TRBV7-9 and TRBJ2-5; TRBD2 is a possible D gene (6 bases). This CDR3 spans 13 amino acids. Germline V CDR1 and CDR2: SEHNR, FQNEAQ (reference sequence). V lost 4 bases, J lost 3 bases, and 9 bases lay in between. CDR3 in amino acids: CASSSGLKETQYF. In nucleotides, the CDR3 is TGTGCCAGCAGCTCGGGACTGAAAGAGACCCAGTACTTC.

The chain is built from TRBV6-5 and TRBJ1-2; D is uncertain. V was trimmed by 2 bases and J by 3 bases, leaving 13 bases between them. The germline gives CDR1 MNHEY, CDR2 SVGAGI. The CDR3 is made up of 15 amino acids. CDR3 sequence (DNA): TGTGCCAGCAGTTACCAGGTTACGGGTCACTATGGCTACACCTTC. Translating it yields CASSYQVTGHYGYTF.

CDR3 sequence: CASSLMDSNQPQHF. The CDR3 DNA is TGTGCCAGCAGCTTGATGGATAGCAATCAGCCCCAGCATTTT. This sequence joins TRBV5-6 and TRBJ1-5; D not resolved. Deletions cut 1 base from V and 0 bases from J, with 5 bases between. CDR1 SGHDT and CDR2 YYEEEE come from the germline V gene. This CDR3 has 14 amino acids.

V and J are TRBV7-8 and TRBJ2-7; D unclear. Germline-derived CDR1 and CDR2 are SGHVS and FQNEAQ. The V end was cut by 0 bases, the J end by 5 bases, with 11 bases between. There are 14 residues in the CDR3. This chain's CDR3 is CASSLARRVDEQYV. The DNA of the CDR3 is TGTGCCAGCAGCTTAGCTAGGCGCGTAGACGAGCAGTACGTC.

The chain carries TRBV3-1 (or the pseudogene TRBV3-2) and TRBJ1-3, with D possibly being TRBD1 (5 bases). CDR1 and CDR2 (germline): LGHDT, YNNKEL (reference sequence). V gave up 4 bases and J gave up 0 bases, with 16 bases separating them. CDR3 length equals 17 residues. CDR3: CASSLMPQGSSGNTIYF. The CDR3 DNA is TGTGCCAGCAGCCTTATGCCTCAGGGAAGCTCTGGAAACACCATATATTTT.

The genes are TRBV19 and TRBJ1-5; unclear D gene. The CDR3 length is 13 residues. Germline V gene data show CDR1 as LNHDA and CDR2 as SQIVND (reference sequence). V was trimmed by 4 bases and J by 7 bases, leaving 11 bases between them. CDR3 residues: CASSTGLRQPQHF. CDR3 sequence (DNA): TGTGCCAGTAGTACGGGATTGCGACAGCCCCAGCATTTT.

The rearrangement joins TRBV7-2 to TRBJ1-5; no firm D call. The germline V and J ends were trimmed by 1 base and 3 bases, with 7 bases remaining between them. Germline CDR1 and CDR2: SGHTA and FQGNSA. The CDR3 has 14 amino acids. As DNA, the CDR3 is TGTGCCAGCAGCTTAGGGCAGCTCAATCAGCCCCAGCATTTT. Its translation: CASSLGQLNQPQHF.

The chain is built from TRBV14 and TRBJ2-2; TRBD2 matches at 7 bases. Germline CDR1 SGHDN, CDR2 FVKESK. The CDR3 has 13 residues. The V segment lost 2 bases and the J segment 13 bases; nucleotides outside the gene matches: 7. The CDR3 nucleotides are TGTGCCAGCAGCCAAATTGGGGCTAGCGGGCTGTTTTTT. This translates into CASSQIGASGLFF.

This chain links TRBV5-6 with TRBJ2-7, with 10 bases fitting TRBD2. CDR1 and CDR2 (germline): SGHDT, YYEEEE. This CDR3 contains 15 residues. After removal of 5 bases from V and 4 bases from J, the junction contained 9 bases not matched to a gene. CDR3 protein: CASSSYSGGPYEQYV. Here the CDR3 DNA reads TGTGCCAGCAGTTCCTATAGCGGGGGGCCGTACGAGCAGTACGTC.

This clone was seen only once. The chain couples TRBV18 to TRBJ2-2; D is unclear. CDR3 length equals 13 residues. V was shortened by 0 bases and J by 4 bases, with 3 bases between the two germline ends. The germline V gene encodes CDR1 KGHSH and CDR2 LQKENI. CDR3 sequence (DNA): TGTGCCAGCTCACCACCGAGCACCGGGGAGCTGTTTTTT. Translation: CASSPPSTGELFF.

Regarding this clone: Within the sample, other DNA sequences also encode this same CDR3. V gene TRBV20-1 combines with J gene TRBJ2-7; possibly TRBD2 for D (5 bases). CDR1 and CDR2 (germline): DFQATT, SNEGSKA (reference sequence). Trimming cost V 3 bases and J 4 bases, with 28 bases left between them. The CDR3 is 18 residues long. DNA of the CDR3: TGCAGTGCTAGTGACGCGGCGGGCGGGCCAAAATCAAGGTACGAGCAGTACGTC. The encoded protein is CSASDAAGGPKSRYEQYV.

V is TRBV4-3 and J is TRBJ2-7; 7 bases match TRBD1. Per germline, CDR1 LGHNA and CDR2 YSLEER. J gave up 3 bases and V 1 base, and 3 bases lay outside the gene matches. The CDR3 covers 14 residues. The CDR3 region is CASSQVQGVYEQYV. The CDR3 region has the DNA TGCGCCAGCAGCCAAGTTCAGGGGGTCTACGAGCAGTACGTC.

The V and J genes are TRBV4-3 and TRBJ1-1; D unresolved. The CDR3 has 13 amino acids. Trimming shortened V by 1 base and J by 5 bases, and 8 bases separated the two germline ends. Germline loops: CDR1 LGHNA, CDR2 YSLEER. The CDR3 DNA reads TGCGCCAGCAGCCAAGGACCGGATACTGAAGCTTTCTTT. Translating it yields CASSQGPDTEAFF.

The rearrangement joins TRBV6-5 to TRBJ2-5, with D maybe TRBD2 (5 bases). Trimming cost V 2 bases and J 2 bases, with 12 bases left between them. This CDR3 has 15 residues. From germline, CDR1 is MNHEY and CDR2 SVGAGI. The CDR3 sequence: CASSYRGEGQETQYF. Written as DNA, the CDR3 is TGTGCCAGCAGTTACCGGGGAGAAGGTCAAGAGACCCAGTACTTC.